Shown below are 10 T cell receptor beta chains from a single sample sequenced in a study of CD8 T cells in ankylosing spondylitis. TCRdb fed the 5' RACE reads into MiXCR, producing one record per CDR3 protein. This repertoire shows about 700,000 distinct CDR3 sequences, 15% to 20% found once; its top ten account for about 19%. Whole-study findings and limits: Among TCR beta sequences, a motif of several highly homologous variants appeared characteristic of ankylosing spondylitis blood.

These receptors' targets are unknown. Sequencing used blood, either unsorted or a sorted T cell fraction (not recorded which). Receptor source: a male donor with ankylosing spondylitis.

This clonotype was found a few times. This chain uses TRBV5-1 with TRBJ1-1, with 7 bases matching TRBD1. The trim removed 4 bases at V and 0 bases at J, leaving 3 bases unmatched. This CDR3 has 14 amino acids. The germline V gene has CDR1 SGHRS and CDR2 YFSETQ. The DNA for the CDR3 is TGCGCCAGCAGCGAGGGACAGATGAACACTGAAGCTTTCTTT. It is translated as CASSEGQMNTEAFF. Using reference TRBV5-1 and TRBJ1-1 for the parts outside the CDR3, the full variable domain is KAGVTQTPRYLIKTRGQQVTLSCSPISGHRSVSWYQQTPGQGLQFLFEYFSETQRNKGNFPGRFSGRQFSNSRSEMNVSTLELGDSALYLCASSEGQMNTEAFFGQGTRLTVV.

This clonotype has a handful of counts. The chain links TRBV29-1 to TRBJ2-5; TRBD2 is a possible D gene (6 bases). Trimming cost V 3 bases and J 3 bases, with 8 bases left between them. The CDR3 is 12 amino acids. CDR1 and CDR2 (germline): SQVTM, ANQGSEA. The CDR3 region has the DNA TGCAGCGTTGAGGCGGGGAAAGAGACCCAGTACTTC. Its protein is CSVEAGKETQYF.

This clonotype was counted only a few times. The chain combines TRBV28 with TRBJ1-5; tentative D call: TRBD1 (5 bases). The length of the CDR3 is 15 residues. CDR1 is MDHEN, CDR2 SYDVKM, per germline. Trimming left V 4 bases short and J 1 base short, with 11 bases between. The CDR3 sequence is CASSSGTKSNQPQHF. The CDR3 nucleotides read TGTGCCAGCAGTTCCGGGACTAAAAGCAATCAGCCCCAGCATTTT.

A few counts support this clonotype. The chain couples TRBV29-1 to TRBJ2-7, with D unclear. This CDR3 spans 14 amino acids. V was clipped by 7 bases and J by 2 bases, with 18 bases between them. Germline assignment: CDR1 SQVTM and CDR2 ANQGSEA. CDR3 nucleotides: TGCAGCGCCGTTAGACCCAATGAGCCCTACGAGCAGTACTTC. As protein: CSAVRPNEPYEQYF.

This clonotype was observed a handful of times. The rearrangement uses TRBV5-1 and TRBJ1-2; the D is unclear. V was pared by 0 bases and J by 1 base, with 10 bases between. This CDR3 contains 15 residues. CDR1 and CDR2 (germline): SGHRS, YFSETQ. DNA for the CDR3: TGCGCCAGCAGCTTGGGACGTACTTTTAACTATGGCTACACCTTC. Translating it yields CASSLGRTFNYGYTF.

V is TRBV12-3 or TRBV12-4 and J is TRBJ1-2; TRBD1 is a possible D gene (6 bases). The CDR3 spans 15 residues. V was trimmed by 6 bases and J by 5 bases, leaving 19 bases between them. The CDR3 DNA reads as TGTGCCAGCAGACGGGGACAATCCAATCCGTATGGCTACACCTTC. This translates into CASRRGQSNPYGYTF.

This clonotype was observed a handful of times. This rearrangement joins TRBV4-1 to TRBJ2-1; D is ambiguous. The CDR3 loop spans 16 amino acids. Trimming cost V 0 bases and J 3 bases, with 12 bases left between them. CDR1 and CDR2 (germline): MGHRA, YSYEKL. For the CDR3, the DNA is TGCGCCAGCAGCCAAGAGAATGGGCTCAGCTACAATGAGCAGTTCTTC. Translation gives CASSQENGLSYNEQFF.

The chain links TRBV29-1 to TRBJ2-7; a weak D match, TRBD1 (6 bases). V lost 4 bases and J 7 bases, leaving 17 bases between the germline ends. This CDR3 contains 13 residues. In germline, CDR1 is SQVTM, CDR2 ANQGSEA. As DNA, the CDR3 is TGCAGCGTTGCGCACCAGGGGCCGAGGGAGCAGTACTTC. Protein sequence: CSVAHQGPREQYF.

The genes are TRBV7-2 and TRBJ2-7, with TRBD2 identical over 7 bases. This CDR3 contains 14 residues. CDR1 is SGHTA and CDR2 is FQGNSA in the germline V gene. With 5 bases clipped from V and 2 bases from J, the junction kept 6 bases outside the gene matches. For the CDR3, the DNA is TGTGCCAGCAGCGCCTCTAGCGGTACCTACGAGCAGTACTTC. Translated: CASSASSGTYEQYF. Full variable domain (outside the CDR3, taken from reference TRBV7-2 and TRBJ2-7): GAGVSQSPSNKVTEKGKDVELRCDPISGHTALYWYRQSLGQGLEFLIYFQGNSAPDKSGLPSDRFSAERTGGSVSTLTIQRTQQEDSAVYLCASSASSGTYEQYFGPGTRLTVT.

The V call is TRBV30, the J call TRBJ2-2; the D gene could be TRBD1 or TRBD2 (5 bases each). CDR3 length: 14 amino acids. The germline V and J ends were trimmed by 2 bases and 7 bases, with 14 bases remaining between them. From germline, CDR1 is GTSNPN and CDR2 SVGIG (reference sequence). Here the CDR3 reads CAWSLLQGDGELFF. The CDR3 DNA reads TGTGCCTGGAGTCTCCTCCAGGGAGACGGGGAGCTGTTTTTT.